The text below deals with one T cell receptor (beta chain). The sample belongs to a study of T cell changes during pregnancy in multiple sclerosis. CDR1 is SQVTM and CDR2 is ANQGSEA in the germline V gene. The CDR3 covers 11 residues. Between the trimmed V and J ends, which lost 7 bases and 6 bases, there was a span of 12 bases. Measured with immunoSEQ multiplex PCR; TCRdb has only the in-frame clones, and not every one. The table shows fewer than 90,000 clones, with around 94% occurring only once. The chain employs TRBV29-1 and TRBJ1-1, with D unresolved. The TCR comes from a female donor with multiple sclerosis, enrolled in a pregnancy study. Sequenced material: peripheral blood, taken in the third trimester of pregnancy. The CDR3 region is CSATTPPEAFF. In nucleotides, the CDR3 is TGCAGCGCTACTACACCTCCTGAAGCTTTCTTT.